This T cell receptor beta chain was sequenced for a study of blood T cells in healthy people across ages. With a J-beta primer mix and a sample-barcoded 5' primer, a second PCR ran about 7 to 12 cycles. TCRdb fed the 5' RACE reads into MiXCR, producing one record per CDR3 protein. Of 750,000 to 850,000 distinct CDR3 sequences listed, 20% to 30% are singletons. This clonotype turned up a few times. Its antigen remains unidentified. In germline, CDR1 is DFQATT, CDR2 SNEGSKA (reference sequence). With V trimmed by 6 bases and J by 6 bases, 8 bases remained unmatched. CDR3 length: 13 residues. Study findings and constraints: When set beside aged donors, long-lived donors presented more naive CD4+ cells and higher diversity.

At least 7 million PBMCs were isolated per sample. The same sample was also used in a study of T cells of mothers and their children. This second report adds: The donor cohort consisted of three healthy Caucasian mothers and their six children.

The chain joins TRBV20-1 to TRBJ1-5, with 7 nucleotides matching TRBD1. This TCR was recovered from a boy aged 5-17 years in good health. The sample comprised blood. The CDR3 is CSAGGQAGQPQHF. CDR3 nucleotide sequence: TGCAGTGCAGGAGGACAGGCTGGTCAGCCCCAGCATTTT.